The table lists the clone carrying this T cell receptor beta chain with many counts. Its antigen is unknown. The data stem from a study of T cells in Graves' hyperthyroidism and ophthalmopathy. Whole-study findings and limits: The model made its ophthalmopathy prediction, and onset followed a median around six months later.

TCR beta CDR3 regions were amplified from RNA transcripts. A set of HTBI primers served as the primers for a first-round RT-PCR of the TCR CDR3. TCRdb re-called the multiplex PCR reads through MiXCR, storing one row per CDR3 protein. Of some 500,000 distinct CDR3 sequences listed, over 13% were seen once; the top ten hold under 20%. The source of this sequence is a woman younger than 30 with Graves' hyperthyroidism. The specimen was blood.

The CDR3 sequence: CASSDRHTNTGELFF. Written as DNA, the CDR3 is TGTGCCAGCAGTGACAGACACACGAACACCGGGGAGCTGTTTTTT. The V call is TRBV2, the J call TRBJ2-2; D is undetermined. Per germline, CDR1 SNHLY and CDR2 FYNNEI. Trimming stripped 3 bases from V and 0 bases from J, with 8 bases between. This CDR3 has 15 residues.